This is a list of T cell receptor beta chains from one sample in a study of tumor and adjacent non-tumor tissue in lung cancer. TCRdb processed the multiplex PCR reads anew with MiXCR; each CDR3 protein has one entry. The table lists approximately 65,000 distinct CDR3 sequences, about 61% of them singletons. Sequencing input: lung tumor tissue. These receptors originate from a man aged 45-65 years with non-small cell lung cancer. The CDR3 runs from the conserved cysteine through the conserved F or W. The D gene is left open where the match is weak. Rows give clone size only sometimes, using once, few, many, or a class for an expanded clone.

J gene: TRBJ2-5
D gene: TRBD2
clone size: many
V gene: TRBV7-9
CDR3 DNA: TGTGCCAGCAGCTCCATCTCCTCCGGACTAGCGGAAGAGACCCAGTACTTC
CDR3 protein: CASSSISSGLAEETQYF

J gene: TRBJ1-6
D gene: -
clone size: once
V gene: TRBV6-6
CDR3 DNA: TGTGCCAGCAGGCAGGGGCAGACGAATTCACCCCTCCACTTT
CDR3 protein: CASRQGQTNSPLHF

J gene: TRBJ2-3
D gene: -
clone size: -
V gene: TRBV5-1
CDR3 DNA: TGCGCCAGCAGCTTGAGAGACCTAGATACGCAGTATTTT
CDR3 protein: CASSLRDLDTQYF

J gene: TRBJ2-6
D gene: -
clone size: -
V gene: TRBV4-2
CDR3 DNA: TGTGCCAGCAGCCAAGGGCCAGGGGTAGGGGACAACGTTCTGACTTTC
CDR3 protein: CASSQGPGVGDNVLTF

J gene: TRBJ2-1
D gene: -
clone size: many
V gene: TRBV11-1
CDR3 DNA: TGTGCCAGCAGCTTATCGAGCGGGTCATACAATGAGCAGTTCTTC
CDR3 protein: CASSLSSGSYNEQFF

J gene: TRBJ2-2
D gene: -
clone size: -
V gene: TRBV6-6
CDR3 DNA: TGTGCCAGCAACCCTCCCAGACAAGGAACTAACACCGTGGAGCTGTTTTTT
CDR3 protein: CASNPPRQGTNTVELFF

J gene: TRBJ2-5
D gene: TRBD2
clone size: many
V gene: TRBV28
CDR3 DNA: TGTGCCAGCTTTGTTAGCGGGGGATCAGAGACCCAGTACTTC
CDR3 protein: CASFVSGGSETQYF

J gene: TRBJ2-5
D gene: TRBD2
clone size: -
V gene: TRBV7-9
CDR3 DNA: TGTGCCAGCAGCCCCGGGACTAGCGGGGGGTCCCAAGAGACCCAGTGCTTC
CDR3 protein: CASSPGTSGGSQETQCF

J gene: TRBJ2-5
D gene: -
clone size: -
V gene: TRBV11-2
CDR3 DNA: TGTGTCGGCAAGGAGAATCAAGAGACCCAGTACTTC
CDR3 protein: CVGKENQETQYF

J gene: TRBJ2-1
D gene: TRBD2
clone size: large
V gene: TRBV20-1
CDR3 DNA: TGCAGTGCCACTAGCGGGGGGACCGTGGATGAGCAGTTCTTC
CDR3 protein: CSATSGGTVDEQFF

J gene: TRBJ2-5
D gene: -
clone size: -
V gene: TRBV18
CDR3 DNA: TGTGCCAGCTCACCGAATCTGGTAGGCAGTCTGGAGACCCAGTACTTC
CDR3 protein: CASSPNLVGSLETQYF

J gene: TRBJ2-3
D gene: TRBD2
clone size: once
V gene: TRBV11-3
CDR3 DNA: TGTGCCGGCTGTTTAGGGACTAGCGGTACAGATACGCAGTATTTT
CDR3 protein: CAGCLGTSGTDTQYF

J gene: TRBJ2-5
D gene: -
clone size: -
V gene: TRBV30
CDR3 DNA: TGTGCCTGGAGTGTAAAAAGCGGGGAGACCCAGTACTTC
CDR3 protein: CAWSVKSGETQYF

J gene: TRBJ1-6
D gene: TRBD1
clone size: -
V gene: TRBV20-1
CDR3 DNA: TGCAGTGTTCCCTCAGGGGGGGCAGTTAATTCACCCCTCCACTTT
CDR3 protein: CSVPSGGAVNSPLHF

J gene: TRBJ2-3
D gene: TRBD2
clone size: -
V gene: TRBV5-1
CDR3 DNA: TGCGCCTGCAGGCTAGCGACTAGCGGGGTCACAGATACGCAGTATTTT
CDR3 protein: CACRLATSGVTDTQYF

J gene: TRBJ2-3
D gene: TRBD2
clone size: -
V gene: TRBV6-5
CDR3 DNA: TGTGCCAGCAGTTACACCCCGGAGGGCGGGAGCACAGATACGCACTATTTT
CDR3 protein: CASSYTPEGGSTDTHYF

J gene: TRBJ2-4
D gene: -
clone size: -
V gene: TRBV20-1
CDR3 DNA: TGCAGTGCTAGTGACAGCCCAGCAAAAAACATTAAGTACTTC
CDR3 protein: CSASDSPAKNIKYF

J gene: TRBJ2-6
D gene: TRBD2
clone size: -
V gene: TRBV29-1
CDR3 DNA: TGCATCGTTGGAGAGCTCGGGGGGACCAACGTCGTGACTTTC
CDR3 protein: CIVGELGGTNVVTF

J gene: TRBJ1-1
D gene: -
clone size: -
V gene: TRBV7-9
CDR3 DNA: TGTGCCAGCAGCTCCTCGACGGCCGAGAACACTGTAGCTTTCTTT
CDR3 protein: CASSSSTAENTVAFF

J gene: TRBJ2-1
D gene: -
clone size: -
V gene: TRBV11-1
CDR3 DNA: TGTGCCAGCGGCTTAGAACGAGCAGACAATGAGCAGTTCTTC
CDR3 protein: CASGLERADNEQFF

J gene: TRBJ2-3
D gene: -
clone size: few
V gene: TRBV5-5
CDR3 DNA: TGTGCCAGCAGCCTGGGACACCACACAGATACGCAGTATTTT
CDR3 protein: CASSLGHHTDTQYF

J gene: TRBJ2-3
D gene: -
clone size: -
V gene: TRBV5-1
CDR3 DNA: TGCGCCAGCAGCACCGTACAGGGCACAGATACGCAGTATTTT
CDR3 protein: CASSTVQGTDTQYF

J gene: TRBJ2-1
D gene: -
clone size: -
V gene: TRBV29-1
CDR3 DNA: TGCAGCGTTACAGGGTTGGCCTACAATGAGCAGTTCTTC
CDR3 protein: CSVTGLAYNEQFF

J gene: TRBJ2-7
D gene: -
clone size: -
V gene: TRBV7-9
CDR3 DNA: TGTTCCAGCAGGAGGGGCAATGAGCAGTACTTC
CDR3 protein: CSSRRGNEQYF

J gene: TRBJ1-5
D gene: -
clone size: few
V gene: TRBV20-1
CDR3 DNA: TGCAGTGCTCCCCCTCAACCAGATCAGCCCCAGCATTTT
CDR3 protein: CSAPPQPDQPQHF

J gene: TRBJ2-7
D gene: TRBD2
clone size: -
V gene: TRBV20-1
CDR3 DNA: TGCGGTGCCTATAGCGGGATTTCCTACGAGCAGTACTTC
CDR3 protein: CGAYSGISYEQYF

J gene: TRBJ1-2
D gene: -
clone size: many
V gene: TRBV30
CDR3 DNA: TGTGCCTGGAGCCTCCAGGGCAGGTTCTATGGCTACACCTTC
CDR3 protein: CAWSLQGRFYGYTF

J gene: TRBJ1-2
D gene: -
clone size: -
V gene: TRBV5-1
CDR3 DNA: TGCGCCAACAGCTTGGTTCGGGGGGCGCCGGATGGCTACACCTTC
CDR3 protein: CANSLVRGAPDGYTF

J gene: TRBJ1-1
D gene: -
clone size: medium-sized
V gene: TRBV11-2
CDR3 DNA: TGTGCCAGCAGCGTAGACAGGTATGGGACTGAAGCTTTCTTT
CDR3 protein: CASSVDRYGTEAFF

J gene: TRBJ2-7
D gene: TRBD2
clone size: many
V gene: TRBV4-1
CDR3 DNA: TGCGCCAGCAGCCAAGAACCGGGACTAACGTACGAGCAGTACTTC
CDR3 protein: CASSQEPGLTYEQYF

J gene: TRBJ2-5
D gene: TRBD2
clone size: -
V gene: TRBV7-9
CDR3 DNA: TGTGCCAGCAGCTTAGTTCTAGCGGCTCTGATCCAAGAGACCCAGTACTTC
CDR3 protein: CASSLVLAALIQETQYF

J gene: TRBJ2-3
D gene: -
clone size: -
V gene: TRBV29-1
CDR3 DNA: TGCAGCGTAAAGTCCGGGATCACGCCGAGAGGGGATACGCAGTATTTT
CDR3 protein: CSVKSGITPRGDTQYF

J gene: TRBJ2-2
D gene: -
clone size: -
V gene: TRBV29-1
CDR3 DNA: TGCAGCGTTGAAAGGGTCGGGAGAGGTAACACCGGGGAGCTGTTTTTT
CDR3 protein: CSVERVGRGNTGELFF

J gene: TRBJ2-2
D gene: -
clone size: once
V gene: TRBV12-3/TRBV12-4
CDR3 DNA: TGTGCCAGCAGTTTCGGAGGCTCCGGGGAGCTGTATTTT
CDR3 protein: CASSFGGSGELYF

J gene: TRBJ2-3
D gene: TRBD2
clone size: -
V gene: TRBV10-3
CDR3 DNA: TGTACCACCGGGAGGGTCACTGATACGCAGTATTTT
CDR3 protein: CTTGRVTDTQYF

J gene: TRBJ1-5
D gene: -
clone size: few
V gene: TRBV4-1
CDR3 DNA: TGTGCCAGCAGCCCCAGCGGGGATAGGAATCAGTCCCAGCATTTT
CDR3 protein: CASSPSGDRNQSQHF

J gene: TRBJ2-1
D gene: -
clone size: -
V gene: TRBV11-3
CDR3 DNA: TGTGCCAGCAGCTTAGGTTCAGGGAGCGGATATGAGCAGTTCTTC
CDR3 protein: CASSLGSGSGYEQFF

J gene: TRBJ1-3
D gene: -
clone size: many
V gene: TRBV5-1
CDR3 DNA: TGCGCCAGCAGCTTGGCCCCAGGGGCTGGAAACACCATATATTTT
CDR3 protein: CASSLAPGAGNTIYF

J gene: TRBJ2-1
D gene: TRBD2
clone size: -
V gene: TRBV20-1
CDR3 DNA: TGCAGTGCTACCTTCCGGGGGGACTACAATGAGCAGTTCTTC
CDR3 protein: CSATFRGDYNEQFF

J gene: TRBJ2-7
D gene: -
clone size: many
V gene: TRBV7-8
CDR3 DNA: TGTGCCAGCAGCCCAGTGGGCATTGGGTACGAGCAGTACTTC
CDR3 protein: CASSPVGIGYEQYF

J gene: TRBJ1-2
D gene: TRBD1
clone size: -
V gene: TRBV6-6
CDR3 DNA: TGTGACAGCAGTTACTCACAGGGGACAATCAGCCTCTATGGCTACACCTTC
CDR3 protein: CDSSYSQGTISLYGYTF

J gene: TRBJ2-5
D gene: TRBD1
clone size: once
V gene: TRBV12-3/TRBV12-4
CDR3 DNA: TGTGCCTGCAGGCCGGACAGGGGCCCAGGGGAGACCCAGTACTTC
CDR3 protein: CACRPDRGPGETQYF

J gene: TRBJ2-1
D gene: TRBD2
clone size: -
V gene: TRBV11-1
CDR3 DNA: TGTGCCAGCAGCTTAGAGGCGGGAGAGAAGAATGAGCAGTTCTTC
CDR3 protein: CASSLEAGEKNEQFF

J gene: TRBJ2-1
D gene: -
clone size: many
V gene: TRBV10-1
CDR3 DNA: TGCGCCAGCAGATCGGGTCTCAATGGGCCCAATGAGCAGTTCTTC
CDR3 protein: CASRSGLNGPNEQFF